This T cell receptor beta chain was observed in a study of blood T cell repertoires in COVID-19. Study-level background: COVID-19 samples, acute and convalescent, were from the United States, Italy and Spain. PBMCs, B-cell-depleted T cells, or T cells provided the cDNA or gDNA that made up the material.

Recruited during active infection, patients (from Seattle) were subsequently followed longitudinally. V was cut by 6 bases and J by 5 bases, with 8 bases left in between. Germline CDR1 reads LNHDA; CDR2 reads SQIVND (reference sequence). The CDR3 contains 13 residues. The authors' processing: Reference gene primer amplification in the assay estimated nucleated cell counts. Libraries were prepared by immunoSEQ multiplex PCR; TCRdb keeps only in-frame clonotypes and omits some of them. V and J calls and clone size are given by that table; D and trimming were obtained from the DNA. Found here are roughly 410,000 clones, approximately 89% of them singletons; the top ten hold about 2.3%.

The rearrangement uses TRBV19 and TRBJ1-6; tentatively, D is TRBD1 (6 bases). The TCR comes from a woman aged 60-75 years with COVID-19, enrolled during active disease. Material for sequencing was peripheral blood. The CDR3 DNA follows: TGTGCCAGTAGAAGGACAGATAATTCACCCCTCCACTTT. Its protein product is CASRRTDNSPLHF. Combining the CDR3 with reference TRBV19 and TRBJ1-6 gives the whole variable domain DGGITQSPKYLFRKEGQNVTLSCEQNLNHDAMYWYRQDPGQGLRLIYYSQIVNDFQKGDIAEGYSVSREKKESFPLTVTSAQKNPTAFYLCASRRTDNSPLHFGNGTRLTVT.